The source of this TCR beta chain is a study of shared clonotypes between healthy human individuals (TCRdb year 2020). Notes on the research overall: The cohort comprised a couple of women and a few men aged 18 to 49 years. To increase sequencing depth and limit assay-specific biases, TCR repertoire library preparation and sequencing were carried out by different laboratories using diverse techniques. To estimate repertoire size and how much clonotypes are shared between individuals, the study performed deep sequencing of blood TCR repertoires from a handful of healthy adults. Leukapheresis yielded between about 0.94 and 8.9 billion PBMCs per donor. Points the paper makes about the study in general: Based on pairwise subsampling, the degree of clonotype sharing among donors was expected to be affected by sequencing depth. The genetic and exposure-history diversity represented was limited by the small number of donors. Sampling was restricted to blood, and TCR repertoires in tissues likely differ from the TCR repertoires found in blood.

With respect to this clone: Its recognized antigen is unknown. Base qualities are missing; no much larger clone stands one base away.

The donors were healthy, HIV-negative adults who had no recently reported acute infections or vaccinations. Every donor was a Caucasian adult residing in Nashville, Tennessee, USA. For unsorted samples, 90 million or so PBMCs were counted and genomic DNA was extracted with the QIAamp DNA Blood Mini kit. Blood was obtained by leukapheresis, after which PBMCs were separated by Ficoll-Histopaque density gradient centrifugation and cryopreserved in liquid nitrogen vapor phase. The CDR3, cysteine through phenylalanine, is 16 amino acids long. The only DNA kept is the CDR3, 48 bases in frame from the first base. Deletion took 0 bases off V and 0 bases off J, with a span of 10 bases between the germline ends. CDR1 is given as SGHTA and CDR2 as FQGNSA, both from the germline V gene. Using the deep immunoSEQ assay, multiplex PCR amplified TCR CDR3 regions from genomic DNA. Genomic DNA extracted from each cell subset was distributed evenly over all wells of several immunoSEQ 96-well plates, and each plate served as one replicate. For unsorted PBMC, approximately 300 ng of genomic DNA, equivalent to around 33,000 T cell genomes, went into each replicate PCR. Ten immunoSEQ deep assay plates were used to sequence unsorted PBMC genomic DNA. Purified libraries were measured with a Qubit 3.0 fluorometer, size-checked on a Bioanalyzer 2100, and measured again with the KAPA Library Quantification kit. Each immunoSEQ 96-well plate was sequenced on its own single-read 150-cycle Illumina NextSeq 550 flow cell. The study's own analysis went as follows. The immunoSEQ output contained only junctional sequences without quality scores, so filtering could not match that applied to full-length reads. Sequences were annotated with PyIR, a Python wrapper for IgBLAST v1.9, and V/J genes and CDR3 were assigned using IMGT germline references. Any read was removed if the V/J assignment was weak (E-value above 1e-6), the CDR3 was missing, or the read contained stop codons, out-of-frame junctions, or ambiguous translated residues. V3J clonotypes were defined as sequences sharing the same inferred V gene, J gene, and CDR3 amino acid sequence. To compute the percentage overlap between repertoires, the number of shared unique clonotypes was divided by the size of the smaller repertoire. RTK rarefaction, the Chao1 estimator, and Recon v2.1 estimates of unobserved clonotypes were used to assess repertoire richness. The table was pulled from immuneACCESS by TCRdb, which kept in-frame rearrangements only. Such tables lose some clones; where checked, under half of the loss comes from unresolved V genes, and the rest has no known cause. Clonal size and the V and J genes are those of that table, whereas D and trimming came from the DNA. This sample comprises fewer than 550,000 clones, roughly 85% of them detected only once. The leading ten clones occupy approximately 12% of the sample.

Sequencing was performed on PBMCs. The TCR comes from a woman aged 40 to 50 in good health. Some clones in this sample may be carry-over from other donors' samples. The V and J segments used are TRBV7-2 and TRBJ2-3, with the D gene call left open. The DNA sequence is TGTGCCAGCAGCTTAGCCCCGTGGCGGAGCACAGATACGCAGTATTTT. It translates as CASSLAPWRSTDTQYF.